These 10 T cell receptor beta chains were sequenced from one sample in a study of beta chain features in type 1 diabetes. Their specific antigens are unknown. The study, taken as a whole, reports: Type 1 diabetes patients had moderately but significantly shorter TCRB CDR3s in all four CD4+ subsets.

Every bit of the isolated RNA underwent reverse transcription, so sequencing read expressed TCRB transcripts. Some clones are missing from TCRdb's copy, which holds only in-frame ones; the method was immunoSEQ multiplex PCR. The sample includes a few hundred thousand clones, 14% seen only once; the top ten take 0.015% to 0.02%. The sequenced sample was naive CD4+ T cells from blood. The receptor set was obtained from a man younger than 40 with type 1 diabetes.

A few counts support this clone. This chain uses TRBV2 with TRBJ2-7; TRBD1 matches at 11 bases. J lost 3 bases, V lost 7 bases, and 8 bases had no gene match. Germline V lookup: CDR1 SNHLY, CDR2 FYNNEI. The CDR3 loop spans 15 amino acids. CDR3 in DNA: TGTGCCAGCACAAAAACCGGGACAGGGGGCTACGAGCAGTACTTC. As protein: CASTKTGTGGYEQYF.

This clone was found a few times. The chain recombines TRBV5-6 with TRBJ1-1, with D tentatively TRBD1 (5 bases). The CDR3 is made up of 13 amino acids. The germline CDR1 and CDR2 sequences are SGHDT and YYEEEE. Trimming left V 3 bases short and J 7 bases short, with 13 bases between. The CDR3 sequence is CASSWRERGEAFF. In DNA, the CDR3 is TGTGCCAGCAGCTGGCGGGAGAGGGGTGAAGCTTTCTTT.

The V gene is TRBV30, the J gene TRBJ2-3, with 10 nucleotides matching TRBD2. V lost 2 bases to trimming and J lost 5 bases; unmatched junction nucleotides: 7. CDR1 and CDR2 from the germline V gene are GTSNPN and SVGIG (reference sequence). The CDR3 extends over 15 amino acids. Here the CDR3 reads CAWSTSGTVVDTQYF. DNA of the CDR3: TGTGCCTGGAGTACTAGCGGGACGGTGGTAGATACGCAGTATTTT.

The chain carries TRBV7-2 and TRBJ2-5; 7 bases fit TRBD2. V lost 3 bases to trimming and J lost 5 bases; unmatched junction nucleotides: 3. The CDR3 totals 13 residues. The germline V gene has CDR1 SGHTA and CDR2 FQGNSA. This chain's CDR3 is CASSLWGGETQYF. The CDR3 DNA sequence: TGTGCCAGCAGCTTGTGGGGAGGGGAGACCCAGTACTTC.

This clone came up once. This chain connects TRBV5-1 to TRBJ2-1; D may be TRBD2 (6 bases). The CDR3 has 17 residues. Germline assignment: CDR1 SGHRS and CDR2 YFSETQ. V was clipped by 4 bases and J by 6 bases, with 23 bases between them. The CDR3 loop is CASSGARERAPSNEQFF. For the CDR3, the DNA is TGCGCCAGCAGCGGGGCCCGGGAGCGGGCCCCAAGCAATGAGCAGTTCTTC.

The genes are TRBV6-5 and TRBJ2-2, with 9 bases matching TRBD1. The trim removed 6 bases at V and 7 bases at J, leaving 9 bases unmatched. Looked up from germline, CDR1 is MNHEY and CDR2 is SVGAGI. The CDR3 spans 15 residues. CDR3 nucleotide sequence: TGTGCCAGCAGCATGGGACAGGGAACAGGCGGGGAGCTGTTTTTT. This gives the protein CASSMGQGTGGELFF.

In its sample, this clone was seen a few times. The V gene is TRBV19, the J gene TRBJ1-5, with D unclear. The CDR3 runs to 13 residues. The V end was cut by 7 bases, the J end by 7 bases, with 14 bases between. The germline gives CDR1 LNHDA, CDR2 SQIVND (reference sequence). CDR3: CASTGPGGQPQHF. As DNA, the CDR3 is TGTGCCAGTACTGGGCCCGGAGGGCAGCCCCAGCATTTT.

The V gene is TRBV2, the J gene TRBJ1-1; TRBD1 matches 7 bases. CDR3 length: 15 residues. Germline CDR1 and CDR2: SNHLY and FYNNEI. V lost 7 bases to trimming and J lost 5 bases; unmatched junction nucleotides: 13. The CDR3 reads CASTLEGAVWTEAFF. The CDR3 nucleotides read TGTGCCAGCACCCTGGAGGGGGCGGTTTGGACTGAAGCTTTCTTT.

The rearrangement links TRBV19 to TRBJ1-1, with a tentative D call TRBD1 (6 bases). The V end lost 2 bases, the J end lost 6 bases, and 19 bases lay between the germline ends. In germline, CDR1 is LNHDA, CDR2 SQIVND (reference sequence). The CDR3 has 16 amino acids. As DNA, the CDR3 is TGTGCCAGTAGTATACCTACGACAGGTGGCCCGGCTGAAGCTTTCTTT. Translated: CASSIPTTGGPAEAFF.

This clone was counted only a few times. The gene calls are TRBV30 and TRBJ2-7, with D possibly matching TRBD1 (6 bases). Looked up from germline, CDR1 is GTSNPN and CDR2 is SVGIG (reference sequence). This CDR3 has 13 residues. V was trimmed by 3 bases and J by 0 bases, leaving 9 bases between them. The CDR3 protein is CAWSPDSSYEQYF. The CDR3 DNA is TGTGCCTGGAGCCCGGACAGCTCCTACGAGCAGTACTTC.